Following are 18 T cell receptor beta chains from one sample sequenced in a study of blood T cell repertoires in COVID-19. Repertoires were generated with immunoSEQ multiplex PCR, while TCRdb's copy carries only in-frame clones and drops some. Altogether around 160,000 clones are present, more than 80% being singletons, with the ten largest covering less than 3%. Sequences were obtained from peripheral blood. These receptors originate from a man aged 55 to 70 with acute or convalescent COVID-19.

This clone was seen only once. The V gene is TRBV10-3, the J gene TRBJ1-3, with 7 bases identical to TRBD1. Germline V gene lookup returns CDR1 ENHRY and CDR2 SYGVKD. V was pared by 10 bases and J by 0 bases, with 6 bases of the junction left unmatched. This CDR3 contains 14 residues. The CDR3 spells CATWTGSSGNTIYF. The CDR3 bases are TGTGCCACCTGGACAGGAAGCTCTGGAAACACCATATATTTT.

The rearrangement links TRBV6-6 to TRBJ1-1; a possible D gene is TRBD1 (5 bases). Trimming stripped 6 bases from V and 0 bases from J, with 20 bases between. This CDR3 region has 17 residues. Germline-derived CDR1 and CDR2 are MNHNY and SVGAGI (reference sequence). The CDR3: CASSRTFRTIMNTEAFF. In nucleotides, the CDR3 is TGTGCCAGCAGCCGAACCTTTCGGACAATCATGAACACTGAAGCTTTCTTT.

The chain recombines TRBV27 with TRBJ2-1; 7 nucleotides align to TRBD1. Germline V gene lookup returns CDR1 MNHEY and CDR2 SMNVEV (reference sequence). The V gene end was trimmed by 5 bases and the J gene end by 5 bases; junction bases not matched to a gene: 12. CDR3 length: 16 amino acids. CDR3 protein: CASSPGLDRANNEQFF. The CDR3 nucleotides are TGTGCCAGCAGTCCCGGTTTAGACAGGGCCAACAATGAGCAGTTCTTC.

The chain recombines TRBV30 with TRBJ2-5; the D gene is possibly TRBD1 (5 bases). CDR1 is GTSNPN and CDR2 is SVGIG in the germline V gene (reference sequence). The ends were cut back, 2 bases at V and 4 bases at J, with 11 bases in the middle. The CDR3 contains 13 residues. For the CDR3, the DNA is TGTGCCTGGAGTCTGGGGCTGTCAGAGACCCAGTACTTC. Amino acid sequence: CAWSLGLSETQYF.

The J gene is TRBJ1-2, the V gene TRBV9, with 8 bases that match TRBD1. Germline CDR1 and CDR2: SGDLS and YYNGEE. Trimming cost V 0 bases and J 7 bases; bases outside gene matches: 5. This CDR3 is 14 amino acids long. The CDR3 DNA reads as TGTGCCAGCAGCGTAGGCAGGGGGCTCGGTGGCTACACCTTC. Amino acid sequence: CASSVGRGLGGYTF.

This chain's CDR3 is CATSRAGVRNQPQHF. In DNA, the CDR3 is TGTGCCACCAGCAGAGCAGGGGTCCGCAATCAGCCCCAGCATTTT. This sequence joins TRBV15 and TRBJ1-5; tentative D call: TRBD1 (6 bases). Germline V gene data show CDR1 as LNHNV and CDR2 as YYDKDF (reference sequence). This CDR3 is 15 amino acids long. The V end lost 1 base, the J end lost 2 bases, and 9 bases lay between the germline ends. The full variable domain, with the rest looked up from reference TRBV15 and TRBJ1-5, is DAMVIQNPRYQVTQFGKPVTLSCSQTLNHNVMYWYQQKSSQAPKLLFHYYDKDFNNEADTPDNFQSRRPNTSFCFLDIRSPGLGDTAMYLCATSRAGVRNQPQHFGDGTRLSIL.

The rearrangement links TRBV4-1 to TRBJ2-7, with 9 bases matching TRBD1. The V segment lost 4 bases and the J segment 3 bases; nucleotides outside the gene matches: 4. This CDR3 is 14 amino acids long. The germline V gene encodes CDR1 MGHRA and CDR2 YSYEKL. CDR3 coding DNA: TGCGCCAGCAGCCGAGGACAGGGGAACTACGAGCAGTACTTC. Its translation: CASSRGQGNYEQYF.

The chain combines TRBV5-1 with TRBJ1-2, with D unresolved. The germline gives CDR1 SGHRS, CDR2 YFSETQ. Deletions cut 2 bases from V and 4 bases from J, with 12 bases between. There are 14 residues in the CDR3. The CDR3, as DNA: TGCGCCAGCAGCTTTTCCCCATCTACCTATGGCTACACCTTC. Translating it yields CASSFSPSTYGYTF.

A single count supports this clone. The V and J genes are TRBV3-1 (or the pseudogene TRBV3-2) and TRBJ2-4; D may be TRBD2 (5 bases). Per germline, CDR1 LGHDT and CDR2 YNNKEL (reference sequence). V lost 0 bases and J lost 1, with 16 bases in between. CDR3 length: 18 residues. CDR3 region: CASSQEVVLDRAKNIQYF. CDR3 in DNA: TGTGCCAGCAGCCAAGAGGTTGTACTAGATCGGGCCAAAAACATTCAGTACTTC.

The chain carries TRBV5-5 and TRBJ2-3; TRBD2 matches 12 bases. The CDR3 runs to 16 residues. The V and J ends lost 6 bases and 0 bases, in that order; junction bases with no gene match: 5. Germline V gene sequence: CDR1 SGHKS, CDR2 YYEKEE (reference sequence). Written as DNA, the CDR3 is TGTGCCAGCACACTAGCGGGGGGTACTAGCACAGATACGCAGTATTTT. Translated: CASTLAGGTSTDTQYF.

The chain combines TRBV7-9 with TRBJ2-3, with a tentative D call TRBD2 (5 bases). The CDR3 sequence is 15 residues long. Germline assignment: CDR1 SEHNR and CDR2 FQNEAQ (reference sequence). The V gene lost 7 bases and the J gene lost 0 bases, with 14 bases spanning the gap. The CDR3 nucleotides read TGTGCCAGCACCTCGAGGGCAAAAAGCACAGATACGCAGTATTTT. Translated: CASTSRAKSTDTQYF.

The J gene is TRBJ1-1, the V gene TRBV18; 8 bases are shared with TRBD1. CDR1 and CDR2 (germline): KGHSH, LQKENI. The CDR3 consists of 16 residues. The J segment lost 4 bases and the V segment lost 3 bases, leaving 10 bases of the junction unmatched. The CDR3 DNA sequence: TGTGCCAGCTCACCTTCGACAGGGGTGGGTGGCACTGAAGCTTTCTTT. Protein sequence: CASSPSTGVGGTEAFF.

This rearrangement joins TRBV30 to TRBJ2-2; D may be TRBD2 (6 bases). Germline V lookup: CDR1 GTSNPN, CDR2 SVGIG (reference sequence). V lost 0 bases and J 5 bases, leaving 16 bases between the germline ends. This CDR3 region has 16 residues. The CDR3 coding sequence is TGTGCCTGGAGTGTACAGGCGGGGACCTTGACCGGGGAGCTGTTTTTT. Translated, it gives CAWSVQAGTLTGELFF.

The V call is TRBV5-1, the J call TRBJ2-5; 10 bases are shared with TRBD2. This CDR3 has 15 amino acids. Germline assignment: CDR1 SGHRS and CDR2 YFSETQ. The V gene end was trimmed by 9 bases and the J gene end by 3 bases; junction bases not matched to a gene: 11. The CDR3 coding sequence is TGCGCCACCCGTCTCACTAGCGGGGCCAAAGAGACCCAGTACTTC. Its translation is CATRLTSGAKETQYF.

This clone was counted once. V usage is TRBV11-2 and J usage is TRBJ2-7; 10 nucleotides line up with TRBD1. Germline CDR1 is SGHAT and CDR2 is FQNNGV. Germline trimming cut 4 bases from V and 2 bases from J; bases unmatched to any gene: 8. CDR3 length: 16 amino acids. Here the CDR3 reads CASSSRTGGSPYEQYF. In DNA form, the CDR3 reads TGTGCCAGCAGCTCGCGGACAGGGGGGAGCCCCTACGAGCAGTACTTC.

The chain recombines TRBV4-1 with TRBJ1-1; TRBD1 agrees at 7 bases. Germline loops: CDR1 MGHRA, CDR2 YSYEKL. CDR3 length: 15 amino acids. Trimming at V came to 2 bases and at J to 3 bases, leaving 6 bases not matched to a gene. The CDR3: CASSQTGVRDTEAFF. The CDR3 region has the DNA TGCGCCAGCAGCCAAACAGGGGTGAGAGACACTGAAGCTTTCTTT.

The chain recombines TRBV4-1 with TRBJ1-2; D possibly corresponds to TRBD1 (5 bases). Trimming removed 3 bases from V and 8 bases from J, with 16 bases in between. Germline CDR1 MGHRA, CDR2 YSYEKL. The length of the CDR3 is 14 residues. Written as DNA, the CDR3 is TGCGCCAGCAGCCACCAAAGTGGGGGGGACGGCTACACCTTC. It specifies CASSHQSGGDGYTF.

The chain combines TRBV11-2 with TRBJ1-1; 9 nucleotides match TRBD1. The V gene end was trimmed by 2 bases and the J gene end by 8 bases; junction bases not matched to a gene: 9. Germline CDR1 reads SGHAT; CDR2 reads FQNNGV. This CDR3 is built from 15 residues. CDR3 amino acids: CASSLQTGGNPEAFF. DNA of the CDR3: TGTGCCAGCAGCTTACAAACAGGGGGCAACCCAGAAGCTTTCTTT.